The entry that follows covers one T cell receptor beta chain sequence. The data were taken from a study of blood T cell repertoires in COVID-19. As for the study in general: From the United States, Italy and Spain came samples of acute and convalescent COVID-19. Sources were T cells, B-cell-depleted T cells, or PBMCs; the material itself was cDNA or gDNA.

Produced via immunoSEQ multiplex PCR; TCRdb's table is partial and in-frame only. The table lists about 320,000 clones, approximately 90% of them singletons, with under 6.5% in the top ten. All enrollees were about 18 to 90 years old and from some 24 US areas. Donors in Cohort 3 counted as recovered after two negative PCRs, clearance, or symptom resolution. After removal of 3 bases from V and 3 bases from J, the junction contained 7 bases not matched to a gene. This CDR3 comprises 14 residues. Germline CDR1 is DFQATT and CDR2 is SNEGSKA (reference sequence). Sequencing was performed on PBMCs or T cells enriched from blood (not recorded which). This clonotype was sampled from a woman aged 30 to 39 who had recovered from COVID-19. V is TRBV20-1 and J is TRBJ1-2, with 7 positions matching TRBD1. The CDR3 DNA is TGCAGTGCTAGTCGTCCTGACAGGGACTATGGCTACACCTTC. Translating gives CSASRPDRDYGYTF.